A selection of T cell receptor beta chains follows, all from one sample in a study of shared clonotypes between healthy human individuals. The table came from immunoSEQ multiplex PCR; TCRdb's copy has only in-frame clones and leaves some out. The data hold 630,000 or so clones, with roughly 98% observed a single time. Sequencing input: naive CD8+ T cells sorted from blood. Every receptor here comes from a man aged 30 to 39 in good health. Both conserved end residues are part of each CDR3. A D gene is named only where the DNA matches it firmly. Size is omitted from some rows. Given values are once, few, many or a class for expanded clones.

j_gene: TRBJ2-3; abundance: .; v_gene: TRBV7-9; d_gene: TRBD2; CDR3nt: TGTGCCAGCAGCGACGGACTAGCGGGAAAGGGAGATACGCAGTATTTT; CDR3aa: CASSDGLAGKGDTQYF
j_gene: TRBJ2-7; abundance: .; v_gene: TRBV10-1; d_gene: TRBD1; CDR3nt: TGCGCCAGCAGTGAGTTGGGACAGGGCTACGAGCAGTACTTC; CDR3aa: CASSELGQGYEQYF
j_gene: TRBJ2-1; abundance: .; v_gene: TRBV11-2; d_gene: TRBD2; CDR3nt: TGTGCCAGCAGCTTATCCCGTTTTGCGGGAGGGCCCCACAATGAGCAGTTCTTC; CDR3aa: CASSLSRFAGGPHNEQFF
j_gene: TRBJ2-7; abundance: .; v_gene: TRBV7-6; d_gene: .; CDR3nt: TGTGCCAGCAGCCAAGGGGCAGGAGCCTACGAGCAGTACTTC; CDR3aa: CASSQGAGAYEQYF
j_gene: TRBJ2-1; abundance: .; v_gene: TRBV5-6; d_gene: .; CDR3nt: TGTGCCAGCAAAGAGGACAGCGACAATGAGCAGTTCTTC; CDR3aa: CASKEDSDNEQFF
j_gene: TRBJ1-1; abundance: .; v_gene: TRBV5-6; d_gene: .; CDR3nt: TGTGCCAGCAGCTTGGTCGGGGGGCTTGGGACTGAAGCTTTCTTT; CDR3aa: CASSLVGGLGTEAFF
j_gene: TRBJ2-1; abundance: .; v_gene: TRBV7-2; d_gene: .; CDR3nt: TGTGCCAGCAGCTTAGTTTCTGGGCGGAATGAGCAGTTCTTC; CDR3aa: CASSLVSGRNEQFF
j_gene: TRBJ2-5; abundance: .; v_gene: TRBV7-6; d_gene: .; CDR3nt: TGTGCCAGCAGCTTCGATGGGGTCTGGGAGACCCAGTACTTC; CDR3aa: CASSFDGVWETQYF
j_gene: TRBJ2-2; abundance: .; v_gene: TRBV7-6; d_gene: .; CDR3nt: TGTGCCAGCAGCCCCCGCTGGCCCGGGGAGCTGTTTTTT; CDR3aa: CASSPRWPGELFF
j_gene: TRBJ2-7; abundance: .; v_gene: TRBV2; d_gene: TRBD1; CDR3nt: TGTGCCAGCAGACAGGGGGCCTACGAGCAGTACTTC; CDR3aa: CASRQGAYEQYF
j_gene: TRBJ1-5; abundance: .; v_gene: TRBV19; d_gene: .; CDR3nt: TGTGCCAGTCACTTTAGGCGTGACAGCAATCAGCCCCAGCATTTT; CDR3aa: CASHFRRDSNQPQHF
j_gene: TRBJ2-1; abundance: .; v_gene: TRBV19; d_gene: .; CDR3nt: TGTGCCAGCCAAGTGGCGGCTTTATCCTACAATGAGCAGTTCTTC; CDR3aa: CASQVAALSYNEQFF
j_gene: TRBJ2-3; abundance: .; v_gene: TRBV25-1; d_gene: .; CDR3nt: TGTGCCAGCAGTGAATTCGGGGATTATACGCAGTATTTT; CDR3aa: CASSEFGDYTQYF
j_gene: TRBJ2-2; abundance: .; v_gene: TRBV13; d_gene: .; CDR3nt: TGTGCCAGCAGCTGGGCGGGCGGGACCGGGGAGCTGTTTTTT; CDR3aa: CASSWAGGTGELFF
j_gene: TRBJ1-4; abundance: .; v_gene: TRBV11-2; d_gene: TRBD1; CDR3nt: TGTGCCAGCAGCCAGACGACAGGGTCTCGAGAAAAACTGTTTTTT; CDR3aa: CASSQTTGSREKLFF
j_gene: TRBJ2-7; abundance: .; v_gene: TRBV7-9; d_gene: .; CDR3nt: TGTGCCAGCAGCGCCGTTGACAGGTTCTCCTCCTACGAGCAGTACTTC; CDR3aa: CASSAVDRFSSYEQYF
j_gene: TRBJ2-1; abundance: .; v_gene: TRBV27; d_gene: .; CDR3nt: TGTGCCAGCAGTTTGAGCAGGAACAATGAGCAGTTCTTC; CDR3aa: CASSLSRNNEQFF
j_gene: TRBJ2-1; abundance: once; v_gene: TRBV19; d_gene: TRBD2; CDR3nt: TGTGCCAGTAGTACCGGACTAGGCTACAATGAGCAGTTCTTC; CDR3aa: CASSTGLGYNEQFF
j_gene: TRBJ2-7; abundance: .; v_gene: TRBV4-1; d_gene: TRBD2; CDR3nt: TGCGCCAGCAGCCAAGTTCCGGGCGGGAGCTCCTACGAGCAGTACTTC; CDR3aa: CASSQVPGGSSYEQYF
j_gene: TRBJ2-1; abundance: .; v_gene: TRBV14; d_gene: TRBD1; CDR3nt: TGTGCCAGCAGCCCCGGGACAGGGTTAAGCTCCTACAATGAGCAGTTCTTC; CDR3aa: CASSPGTGLSSYNEQFF
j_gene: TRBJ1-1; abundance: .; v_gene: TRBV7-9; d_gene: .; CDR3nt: TGTGCCAGCAGCTTTATGGCAGGGATGAACACTGAAGCTTTCTTT; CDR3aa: CASSFMAGMNTEAFF
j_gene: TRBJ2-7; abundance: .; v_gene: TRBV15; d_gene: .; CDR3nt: TGTGCCACCAGCAGCTCCGGGACCATAGAGTACGAGCAGTACTTC; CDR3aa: CATSSSGTIEYEQYF
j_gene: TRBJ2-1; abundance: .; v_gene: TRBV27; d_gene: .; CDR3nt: TGTGCCAGCAGCACAGGGATCGGCGCTGAGCAGTTCTTC; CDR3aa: CASSTGIGAEQFF
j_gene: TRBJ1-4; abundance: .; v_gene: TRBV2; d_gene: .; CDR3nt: TGTGCCAGCAGTGAAGCGCGCGACGGGGTTAATGAAAAACTGTTTTTT; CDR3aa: CASSEARDGVNEKLFF
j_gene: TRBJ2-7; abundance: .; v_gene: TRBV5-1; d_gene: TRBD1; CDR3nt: TGCGCCAGCAGCTTGGATCCGGACAGGCCGAGCTCCTACGAGCAGTACTTC; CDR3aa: CASSLDPDRPSSYEQYF
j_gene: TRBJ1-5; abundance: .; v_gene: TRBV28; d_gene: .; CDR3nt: TGTGCCAGCAGTCTAGGCAGGGGTGGCAATCAGCCCCAGCATTTT; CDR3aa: CASSLGRGGNQPQHF
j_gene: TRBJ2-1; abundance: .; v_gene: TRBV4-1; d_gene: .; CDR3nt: TGCGCCAGCAGCTACGAAGCGGGGACAATAGGTGAGCAGTTCTTC; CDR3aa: CASSYEAGTIGEQFF
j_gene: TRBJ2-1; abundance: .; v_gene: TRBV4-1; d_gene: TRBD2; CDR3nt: TGCGCCAGCAGCCAAGAATATGGGGACTACTTCTACAATGAGCAGTTCTTC; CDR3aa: CASSQEYGDYFYNEQFF
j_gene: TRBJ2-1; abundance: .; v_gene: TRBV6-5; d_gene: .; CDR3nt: TGTGCCAGCAGTTATTCAAAAGAGCAGTTCTTC; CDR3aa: CASSYSKEQFF
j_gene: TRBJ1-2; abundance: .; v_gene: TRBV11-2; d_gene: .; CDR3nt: TGTGCCAGCAGCCGCGGTCGTGGGGGAACTAACTATGGCTACACCTTC; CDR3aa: CASSRGRGGTNYGYTF
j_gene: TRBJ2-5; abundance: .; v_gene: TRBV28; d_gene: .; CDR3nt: TGTGCCAGCCAGGGCAGGGCTGAGACCCAGTACTTC; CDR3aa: CASQGRAETQYF
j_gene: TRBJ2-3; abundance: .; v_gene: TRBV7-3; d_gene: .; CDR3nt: TGTGCCAGCAGCTCATACCCGGGACCTAGCACAGATACGCAGTATTTT; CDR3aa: CASSSYPGPSTDTQYF
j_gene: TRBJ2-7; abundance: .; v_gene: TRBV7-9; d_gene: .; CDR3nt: TGTGCCAGCAGCTTAGCTGGCGGGCGAAACCCCCTCGAGCAGTACTTC; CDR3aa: CASSLAGGRNPLEQYF
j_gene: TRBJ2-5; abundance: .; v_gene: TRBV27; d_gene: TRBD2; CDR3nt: TGTGCCAGCAGTTTACTAGCGGGAGAAGAGACCCAGTACTTC; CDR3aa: CASSLLAGEETQYF
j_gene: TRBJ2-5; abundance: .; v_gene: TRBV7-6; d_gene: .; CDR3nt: TGTGCCAGCAGCTTCCCCGAGTCCGGTTCCCAGTACTTC; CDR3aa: CASSFPESGSQYF
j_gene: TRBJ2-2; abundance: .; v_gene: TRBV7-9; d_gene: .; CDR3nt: TGTGCCAGTTTGGTGCGGGGGCCACTTCTTAAATCCGGGGAGCTGTTTTTT; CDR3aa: CASLVRGPLLKSGELFF
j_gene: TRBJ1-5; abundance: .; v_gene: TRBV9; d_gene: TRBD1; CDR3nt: TGTGCCAGCAGCGTAGGAGGAGGGACAGGCCCGAATCAGCCCCAGCATTTT; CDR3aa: CASSVGGGTGPNQPQHF
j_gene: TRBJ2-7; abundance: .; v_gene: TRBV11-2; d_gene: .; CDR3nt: TGTGCCAGCAGCTTAACTTTGGTAGACGAGCAGTACTTC; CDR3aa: CASSLTLVDEQYF
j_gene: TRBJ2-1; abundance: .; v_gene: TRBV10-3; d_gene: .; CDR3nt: TGTGCCATCAGTCCGGGACACAACAATGAGCAGTTCTTC; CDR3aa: CAISPGHNNEQFF
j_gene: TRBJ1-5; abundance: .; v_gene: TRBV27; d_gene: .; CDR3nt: TGTGCCAGCAGCCCCCTGCCAATTGGGTATAGCAATCAGCCCCAGCATTTT; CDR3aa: CASSPLPIGYSNQPQHF
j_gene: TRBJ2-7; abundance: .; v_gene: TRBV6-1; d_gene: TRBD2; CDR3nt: TGTGCCAGCAGGGGACTAGCGGGCCACTACGAGCAGTACTTC; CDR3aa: CASRGLAGHYEQYF
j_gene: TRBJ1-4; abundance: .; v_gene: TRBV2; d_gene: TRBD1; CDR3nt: TGTGCCAGCAGTTCTGACAGGGGAGTATTTTCTAATGAAAAACTGTTTTTT; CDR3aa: CASSSDRGVFSNEKLFF
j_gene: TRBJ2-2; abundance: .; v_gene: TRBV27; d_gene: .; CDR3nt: TGTGCCAGCAGTTTAAGGGAGAACACCGGGGAGCTGTTTTTT; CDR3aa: CASSLRENTGELFF
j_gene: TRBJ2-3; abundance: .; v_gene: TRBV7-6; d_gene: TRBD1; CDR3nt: TGTGCCAGCAGCTTACCCATTGGGACAGGAGCCACAGATACGCAGTATTTT; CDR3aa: CASSLPIGTGATDTQYF